The 9 T cell receptor beta chains below all came from one sample that was sequenced in a study of cytomegalovirus exposure and HLA in healthy donors. 60 Vbeta and 13 Jbeta primers were used in PCR. Assay used: immunoSEQ multiplex PCR; TCRdb lists only in-frame clones, some missing. This table holds approximately 79,000 clones. Sequenced: PBMCs. The receptor source for this set is a man in his forties in good health and CMV-seronegative.

The rearrangement joins TRBV13 to TRBJ1-2; the match to TRBD1 covers 9 bases. The CDR3 extends over 15 amino acids. Germline V gives CDR1 PRHDT, CDR2 FYEKMQ (reference sequence). J was trimmed by 7 bases and V by 6 bases; bases with no gene match: 12. Here the CDR3 DNA reads TGTGCCAGCAGGTGGAAAGGACAGGGGCAAGGTGGCTACACCTTC. It specifies CASRWKGQGQGGYTF.

The chain employs TRBV29-1 and TRBJ1-2; D uncertain. This CDR3 spans 13 amino acids. CDR1 is SQVTM, CDR2 ANQGSEA, per germline. Trimming left V 7 bases short and J 4 bases short, with 16 bases between. The DNA for the CDR3 is TGCAGCGCCGGAGGAGGGCAGACCTATGGCTACACCTTC. Translated: CSAGGGQTYGYTF.

The chain is built from TRBV5-1 and TRBJ2-3; a possible D gene is TRBD2 (5 bases). Trimming pared 0 bases from V and 6 bases from J, leaving 14 bases between. CDR3 length: 15 amino acids. CDR1 and CDR2 from the germline V gene are SGHRS and YFSETQ. CDR3 nucleotides: TGCGCCAGCAGCTTGGCGCTGCACGGCGGGGATACGCAGTATTTT. Residues: CASSLALHGGDTQYF. Complete variable domain (other parts from reference TRBV5-1 and TRBJ2-3): KAGVTQTPRYLIKTRGQQVTLSCSPISGHRSVSWYQQTPGQGLQFLFEYFSETQRNKGNFPGRFSGRQFSNSRSEMNVSTLELGDSALYLCASSLALHGGDTQYFGPGTRLTVL.

The chain couples TRBV5-1 to TRBJ2-3; a weak D match, TRBD2 (6 bases). V lost 3 bases and J 4 bases, leaving 18 bases between the germline ends. The CDR3 length is 16 residues. Germline V lookup: CDR1 SGHRS, CDR2 YFSETQ. The chain's CDR3 is CASSYRLGAVADTQYF. The CDR3 nucleotides read TGCGCCAGCAGCTACCGACTAGGTGCGGTCGCAGATACGCAGTATTTT. The whole variable domain, remainder taken from reference TRBV5-1 and TRBJ2-3, is KAGVTQTPRYLIKTRGQQVTLSCSPISGHRSVSWYQQTPGQGLQFLFEYFSETQRNKGNFPGRFSGRQFSNSRSEMNVSTLELGDSALYLCASSYRLGAVADTQYFGPGTRLTVL.

The chain joins TRBV19 to TRBJ2-1, with 10 bases fitting TRBD1. Germline CDR1 LNHDA, CDR2 SQIVND (reference sequence). This CDR3 has 16 amino acids. V dropped 3 bases and J dropped 3; count of bases not matched to a gene: 5. The CDR3 DNA sequence: TGTGCCAGTAGTATCGCGGGACAGGGGTACTACAATGAGCAGTTCTTC. Translating it yields CASSIAGQGYYNEQFF.

The chain links TRBV19 to TRBJ2-2, with TRBD2 identical over 11 bases. Germline values: CDR1 LNHDA, CDR2 SQIVND (reference sequence). Losses at the gene ends were 5 bases for V and 4 bases for J; bases not matched to a gene: 6. The CDR3 spans 16 residues. The DNA for the CDR3 is TGTGCCAGTAGTGCGCTAGCGGGGGGTGGCACCGGGGAGCTGTTTTTT. It yields the protein CASSALAGGGTGELFF.

The chain links TRBV18 to TRBJ1-6; 7 positions agree with TRBD1. In germline, CDR1 is KGHSH, CDR2 LQKENI. Trimming at V came to 2 bases and at J to 5 bases, leaving 3 bases not matched to a gene. The CDR3 loop spans 15 amino acids. The CDR3 DNA reads TGTGCCAGCTCACCAGGGACAGTAAATAATTCACCCCTCCACTTT. Its protein is CASSPGTVNNSPLHF.

The V gene is TRBV6-5, the J gene TRBJ2-1; 9 bases are shared with TRBD1. The CDR3 is 15 residues long. CDR1 is MNHEY and CDR2 is SVGAGI in the germline V gene. The trim removed 4 bases at V and 6 bases at J, leaving 7 bases unmatched. The CDR3 nucleotides are TGTGCCAGCAGTTTACTAGGGACAGGGAGCAATGAGCAGTTCTTC. Its translation is CASSLLGTGSNEQFF.

This rearrangement joins TRBV11-2 to TRBJ2-3, with 7 bases identical to TRBD2. Losses at the gene ends were 5 bases for V and 4 bases for J; bases not matched to a gene: 12. Germline lookup yields CDR1 SGHAT and CDR2 FQNNGV. The CDR3 has 16 amino acids. In nucleotides, the CDR3 is TGTGCCAGCAGCCCGCGGAGGCGGGGGTCATCAGATACGCAGTATTTT. Protein: CASSPRRRGSSDTQYF. Looking up the rest from reference TRBV11-2 and TRBJ2-3 gives the full variable domain: EAGVAQSPRYKIIEKRQSVAFWCNPISGHATLYWYQQILGQGPKLLIQFQNNGVVDDSQLPKDRFSAERLKGVDSTLKIQPAKLEDSAVYLCASSPRRRGSSDTQYFGPGTRLTVL.